The 24 T cell receptor beta chains below were found in one sample sequenced in a study of T cell changes during pregnancy in multiple sclerosis. Sequencing used immunoSEQ multiplex PCR; TCRdb keeps in-frame clones, though not all of them. The sample holds around 24,000 clones, 70% to 90% seen once. The sample was CD4+ T cells from peripheral blood mononuclear cells, taken in the second trimester of pregnancy. The receptors come from a female donor in good health, enrolled as a control in a pregnancy study.

V gene TRBV11-2 combines with J gene TRBJ2-6, with D maybe TRBD2 (5 bases). V was pared by 7 bases and J by 12 bases, with 13 bases between. The CDR3 sequence is 12 residues long. The germline gives CDR1 SGHAT, CDR2 FQNNGV. The DNA for the CDR3 is TGTGCCAGCAACCAACGAGGGCGCGTCCTGACTTTC. Translation: CASNQRGRVLTF.

The J gene is TRBJ2-1, the V gene TRBV4-3; 11 positions agree with TRBD2. This CDR3 comprises 15 residues. In germline, CDR1 is LGHNA, CDR2 YSLEER. Trimming at V came to 6 bases and at J to 3 bases, leaving 4 bases not matched to a gene. CDR3 nucleotide sequence: TGCGCCAGCAGACTCACTAGCGGGGGCTACAATGAGCAGTTCTTC. Its protein is CASRLTSGGYNEQFF.

This clone was counted only a few times. V gene TRBV5-4 combines with J gene TRBJ1-6; perhaps TRBD1 as D (6 bases). CDR1 and CDR2 from the germline V gene are SGHNT and YYREEE (reference sequence). The CDR3 contains 16 residues. V was shortened by 3 bases and J by 0 bases, with 10 bases between the two germline ends. The CDR3 region has the DNA TGTGCCAGCAGCTCCGGACAGAGCTCCTATAATTCACCCCTCCACTTT. Translating it yields CASSSGQSSYNSPLHF.

The chain has TRBV6-6 and TRBJ2-5; 8 nucleotides match TRBD2. J lost 5 bases, V lost 0 bases, and 5 bases had no gene match. CDR1 MNHNY and CDR2 SVGAGI come from the germline V gene (reference sequence). The CDR3 contains 15 residues. The CDR3 DNA follows: TGTGCCAGCAGTTACTCTACCGGGAGGGGTGAGACCCAGTACTTC. Translated, it gives CASSYSTGRGETQYF.

The chain uses TRBV5-1 and TRBJ2-1; the D is unclear. V was cut by 0 bases and J by 6 bases, with 10 bases left in between. CDR3 size: 14 residues. The germline V gene encodes CDR1 SGHRS and CDR2 YFSETQ. The CDR3 sequence: CASSLALPSNEQFF. In DNA, the CDR3 is TGCGCCAGCAGCTTGGCCCTTCCCAGCAATGAGCAGTTCTTC. The whole variable domain, remainder taken from reference TRBV5-1 and TRBJ2-1, is KAGVTQTPRYLIKTRGQQVTLSCSPISGHRSVSWYQQTPGQGLQFLFEYFSETQRNKGNFPGRFSGRQFSNSRSEMNVSTLELGDSALYLCASSLALPSNEQFFGPGTRLTVL.

The V gene is TRBV6-6, the J gene TRBJ2-1, with unresolved D. The CDR3 is 15 residues long. Germline values: CDR1 MNHNY, CDR2 SVGAGI (reference sequence). With 0 bases removed from V and 0 bases from J, the gap between germline ends came to 6 bases. Here the CDR3 reads CASSYSRSSYNEQFF. CDR3 sequence (DNA): TGTGCCAGCAGTTACTCGAGATCCTCCTACAATGAGCAGTTCTTC.

V is TRBV28 and J is TRBJ2-6; 9 bases agree with TRBD1. Germline loops: CDR1 MDHEN, CDR2 SYDVKM. The trim removed 5 bases at V and 4 bases at J, leaving 12 bases unmatched. The CDR3 runs to 18 residues. CDR3 region: CASSPFLQGARGANVLTF. The CDR3 nucleotides read TGTGCCAGCAGTCCATTCCTACAGGGGGCGCGAGGGGCCAACGTCCTGACTTTC.

The chain links TRBV29-1 to TRBJ2-1; tentatively, D is TRBD1 (6 bases). V lost 5 bases and J lost 9, with 14 bases in between. This CDR3 spans 12 amino acids. The germline gives CDR1 SQVTM, CDR2 ANQGSEA. This chain's CDR3 is CSVTQGVGEQFF. CDR3 coding DNA: TGCAGCGTTACACAGGGAGTGGGTGAGCAGTTCTTC.

The chain links TRBV6-6 to TRBJ2-1; D is unresolved. There are 14 residues in the CDR3. The V end was cut by 7 bases, the J end by 4 bases, with 14 bases between. In germline, CDR1 is MNHNY, CDR2 SVGAGI (reference sequence). The CDR3 reads CASTPEVRYNEQFF. The CDR3 DNA reads as TGTGCCAGCACGCCCGAGGTACGGTACAATGAGCAGTTCTTC.

This clone appeared a single time. An end of the junction does not agree with germline; a read error may underlie this. This CDR3 is also generated by other DNA sequences in the sample. V is TRBV7-2 and J is TRBJ2-7; 8 nucleotides match TRBD1. There are 15 residues in the CDR3. The germline V gene encodes CDR1 SGHTA and CDR2 FQGNSA. The CDR3 reads CASSLGQGAGSEQYF. The CDR3 DNA reads as TGTGCCAGCAGCTTAGGGCAGGGGGCTGGGAGCGAGCAGTACTTT.

This clone was detected only a few times. The J gene is TRBJ1-1, the V gene TRBV5-1; D is ambiguous. V lost 1 base and J 2 bases, leaving 12 bases between the germline ends. Germline V gives CDR1 SGHRS, CDR2 YFSETQ. The CDR3 spans 15 residues. The CDR3 DNA follows: TGCGCCAGCAGCTTGCTGGAGGCGGCAAACACTGAAGCTTTCTTT. Amino acid sequence: CASSLLEAANTEAFF.

The chain combines TRBV28 with TRBJ1-4; D unresolved. V lost 2 bases, J lost 3 bases, and 10 bases lay in between. There are 15 residues in the CDR3. Germline values: CDR1 MDHEN, CDR2 SYDVKM. CDR3 region: CASSLRERPNEKLFF. The CDR3 DNA reads as TGTGCCAGCAGTTTACGGGAGCGCCCTAATGAAAAACTGTTTTTT.

V is TRBV7-9 and J is TRBJ1-3; D gene uncertain. V lost 6 bases to trimming and J lost 0 bases, with 9 bases between them. The CDR3 has 14 residues. Per the germline V gene, CDR1 is SEHNR and CDR2 is FQNEAQ (reference sequence). The CDR3 DNA is TGTGCCAGCAGGAACGACATCTCTGGAAACACCATATATTTT. Protein: CASRNDISGNTIYF.

This clone was seen just once. The V call is TRBV7-6, the J call TRBJ2-6; 9 bases map to TRBD1. There are 15 residues in the CDR3. Germline-derived CDR1 and CDR2 are SGHVS and FNYEAQ. V was clipped by 5 bases and J by 2 bases; unmatched bases: 1. The CDR3: CASSGDRAGANVLTF. CDR3 bases: TGTGCCAGCAGCGGGGACAGGGCTGGGGCCAACGTCCTGACTTTC.

This clone was counted between two and nine times. This chain uses TRBV7-2 with TRBJ2-2, with D tentatively TRBD1 (6 bases). CDR1 is SGHTA, CDR2 FQGNSA, per germline. The CDR3 is made up of 15 amino acids. V was shortened by 5 bases and J by 4 bases, with 14 bases between the two germline ends. The CDR3 loop reads CASSLGQRSTGELFF. For the CDR3, the DNA is TGTGCCAGCAGCCTCGGACAGAGGAGCACCGGGGAGCTGTTTTTT.

This sequence joins TRBV5-1 and TRBJ2-7; possibly TRBD1 for D (8 bases). V lost 4 bases and J 4 bases, leaving 18 bases between the germline ends. The CDR3 runs 15 residues. The germline V gene has CDR1 SGHRS and CDR2 YFSETQ. CDR3 coding DNA: TGCGCCAGCAGCCTCGATAACAGGGGGGGTTACGAGCAGTACTTC. Its protein is CASSLDNRGGYEQYF.

This clone occurred a few times. V gene TRBV28 combines with J gene TRBJ2-7; weak D call: TRBD2 (6 bases). V was shortened by 5 bases and J by 5 bases, with 10 bases between the two germline ends. Germline CDR1 reads MDHEN; CDR2 reads SYDVKM. The CDR3 length is 12 residues. The CDR3 region is CASSPRGNEQYF. The CDR3 nucleotides read TGTGCCAGCAGTCCCCGGGGGAACGAGCAGTACTTC.

V gene TRBV2 combines with J gene TRBJ2-5, with a weak D call TRBD1 (6 bases). This CDR3 region has 14 residues. The germline V gene has CDR1 SNHLY and CDR2 FYNNEI. Trimming cost V 7 bases and J 4 bases, with 16 bases left between them. The CDR3 coding sequence is TGTGCCAGCAATGGACAGCTTCTGGGAGAGACCCAGTACTTC. Its protein is CASNGQLLGETQYF.

This rearrangement joins TRBV28 to TRBJ1-5; possibly TRBD1 for D (6 bases). The germline V gene has CDR1 MDHEN and CDR2 SYDVKM. The V and J ends lost 5 bases and 10 bases respectively, with 12 bases between them. There are 12 residues in the CDR3. The CDR3 coding sequence is TGTGCCAGCAGTAATACAGGGAAACCCCAGCATTTT. Amino acid sequence: CASSNTGKPQHF.

The J gene is TRBJ1-2, the V gene TRBV9; D unresolved. This CDR3 is built from 14 residues. Looked up from germline, CDR1 is SGDLS and CDR2 is YYNGEE. V was trimmed by 4 bases and J by 4 bases, leaving 14 bases between them. In nucleotides, the CDR3 is TGTGCCAGCAGCCCAGTGGAACAGACCTATGGCTACACCTTC. Translated: CASSPVEQTYGYTF.

V is TRBV5-8 and J is TRBJ1-2; D ambiguous. The CDR3 has 13 amino acids. Germline V CDR1 and CDR2: SGHTS, YDEGEE. Trimming pared 2 bases from V and 4 bases from J, leaving 9 bases between. DNA of the CDR3: TGTGCCAGCAGCTTCAATTCGGGCTATGGCTACACCTTC. Amino acids: CASSFNSGYGYTF. Looking up the rest from reference TRBV5-8 and TRBJ1-2 gives the full variable domain: EAGVTQSPTHLIKTRGQQATLRCSPISGHTSVYWYQQALGLGLQFLLWYDEGEERNRGNFPPRFSGRQFPNYSSELNVNALELEDSALYLCASSFNSGYGYTFGSGTRLTVV.

J is TRBJ2-2 and V is TRBV19; 9 bases fit TRBD2. The length of the CDR3 is 15 residues. Germline assignment: CDR1 LNHDA and CDR2 SQIVND (reference sequence). With V trimmed by 4 bases and J by 3 bases, 3 bases remained unmatched. The CDR3 spells CASSTSGAYTGELFF. The CDR3 nucleotides read TGTGCCAGTAGTACTAGCGGGGCTTACACCGGGGAGCTGTTTTTT.

This clone was seen a few times. V and J are TRBV5-4 and TRBJ2-3, with TRBD2 identical over 15 bases. The CDR3 is 19 amino acids. Germline V gives CDR1 SGHNT, CDR2 YYREEE (reference sequence). V lost 2 bases, J lost 2 bases, and 9 bases stayed unmatched. The CDR3 sequence: CASSFEGLAGGYSTDTQYF. CDR3 nucleotides: TGTGCCAGCAGCTTCGAGGGACTAGCGGGGGGTTACTCCACAGATACGCAGTATTTT.

This clone was recorded only once. The chain links TRBV5-4 to TRBJ1-2; 8 bases map to TRBD1. Trimming removed 1 base from V and 7 bases from J; junction bases left unmatched: 12. The CDR3 totals 16 residues. CDR1 is SGHNT and CDR2 is YYREEE in the germline V gene (reference sequence). The CDR3 is CASSLFVGRGRSGYTF. CDR3 sequence (DNA): TGTGCCAGCAGCTTGTTTGTCGGCAGGGGGCGCTCTGGCTACACCTTC.